The next 11 T cell receptor beta chains were all read from a single sample in a study of T cells after yellow fever vaccination. One entry per CDR3 protein results from TCRdb running MiXCR on the 5' RACE reads. The sample shows under 550,000 distinct CDR3 sequences, 21% of them seen only once. The sample here was PBMCs, taken about 20 days after the first yellow fever vaccination. The receptors stem from a man between 18 and 29 years old who received the YFV17D yellow fever vaccine.

This clonotype was counted many times. The chain joins TRBV15 to TRBJ2-1; TRBD1 matches at 10 bases. J gave up 4 bases and V 5 bases, and 8 bases lay outside the gene matches. This CDR3 is 16 amino acids long. Germline values: CDR1 LNHNV, CDR2 YYDKDF (reference sequence). The CDR3 DNA reads TGTGCCACCAGCCGCTCGGGACAGGGGACGTACAATGAGCAGTTCTTC. Protein sequence: CATSRSGQGTYNEQFF.

This clonotype was counted a few times. The V call is TRBV7-6, the J call TRBJ1-5; D is ambiguous. The CDR3 loop spans 17 amino acids. Trimming stripped 0 bases from V and 6 bases from J, with 18 bases between. Germline V CDR1 and CDR2: SGHVS, FNYEAQ. Here the CDR3 reads CASSLAAAGLTIQPQHF. For the CDR3, the DNA is TGTGCCAGCAGCTTAGCAGCGGCAGGTTTAACTATTCAGCCCCAGCATTTT.

The sample holds many counts of this clonotype. This chain joins TRBV3-1 and TRBJ1-2; maybe TRBD1 (6 bases). Deletions cut 6 bases from V and 6 bases from J, with 11 bases between. The CDR3 covers 12 residues. CDR1 is LGHDT and CDR2 is YNNKEL in the germline V gene (reference sequence). CDR3 amino acids: CASSNTGNGYTF. The CDR3, as DNA: TGTGCCAGCAGTAACACAGGGAATGGCTACACCTTC.

J is TRBJ1-2 and V is TRBV5-5; no definite D call. V was trimmed by 0 bases and J by 0 bases, leaving 12 bases between them. There are 16 residues in the CDR3. Germline V gene sequence: CDR1 SGHKS, CDR2 YYEKEE (reference sequence). CDR3: CASSLVPRLPNYGYTF. The CDR3 DNA is TGTGCCAGCAGCTTGGTTCCGCGGCTTCCTAACTATGGCTACACCTTC.

This clonotype has a handful of counts. The chain is built from TRBV28 and TRBJ1-6, with 10 bases matching TRBD1. V lost 6 bases, J lost 5 bases, and 7 bases stayed unmatched. The CDR3 totals 16 residues. CDR1 and CDR2 from the germline V gene are MDHEN and SYDVKM. The chain's CDR3 is CASSLLGQGDNSPLHF. The CDR3 DNA is TGTGCCAGCAGCCTCCTCGGACAGGGGGATAATTCACCCCTCCACTTT.

The CDR3 region is CASSPPSENEQFF. The CDR3 DNA reads as TGTGCCAGCTCACCGCCCTCGGAGAATGAGCAGTTCTTC. This chain links TRBV18 with TRBJ2-1; D gene ambiguous. Looked up from germline, CDR1 is KGHSH and CDR2 is LQKENI. CDR3 length equals 13 residues. The germline V and J ends were trimmed by 3 bases and 7 bases, with 10 bases remaining between them.

The chain is built from TRBV24-1 and TRBJ2-5; D call uncertain. Trimming cost V 7 bases and J 5 bases, with 13 bases left between them. Germline V gene lookup returns CDR1 KGHDR and CDR2 SFDVKD. The CDR3 sequence is 13 residues long. The CDR3 is CATSETLWETQYF. The CDR3 DNA follows: TGTGCCACCAGCGAGACATTATGGGAGACCCAGTACTTC.

V is TRBV7-9 and J is TRBJ1-1; D is unresolved. CDR1 is SEHNR, CDR2 FQNEAQ, per germline (reference sequence). The CDR3 is 15 residues long. Trimming left V 0 bases short and J 1 base short, with 9 bases between. CDR3 nucleotides: TGTGCCAGCAGCTTAGCTTCGGCAGCGAACACTGAAGCTTTCTTT. Its translation is CASSLASAANTEAFF.

This clonotype has only a few counts. The chain has TRBV12-3 or TRBV12-4 and TRBJ2-1; D call uncertain. V shed 2 bases and J shed 10 bases, with 6 bases lying between them. The CDR3 is 11 residues long. For the CDR3, the DNA is TGTGCCAGCAGTTTAAAAGAAGAGCAGTTCTTC. Translated, it gives CASSLKEEQFF.

This clonotype was found a few times. The rearrangement links TRBV5-6 to TRBJ2-3; 9 nucleotides agree with TRBD2. The CDR3 is 15 amino acids. V shed 2 bases and J 2 bases; nucleotides not matched to a gene: 3. Germline CDR1 and CDR2: SGHDT and YYEEEE. The DNA of the CDR3 is TGTGCCAGCAGCTTTCTAGCGGGGATCACAGATACGCAGTATTTT. This encodes CASSFLAGITDTQYF.

This sequence joins TRBV29-1 and TRBJ2-3; 9 nucleotides match TRBD1. After removal of 7 bases from V and 6 bases from J, the junction contained 14 bases not matched to a gene. The germline gives CDR1 SQVTM, CDR2 ANQGSEA. The CDR3 runs to 15 residues. CDR3 nucleotide sequence: TGCAGCGCCCGCCGGACAGGGGCCTTAGGGGATACGCAGTATTTT. Translation: CSARRTGALGDTQYF.